The clone carrying this T cell receptor beta chain was found once. The entry originates in a study of T cell clones after liver transplantation. Study at large: In this trial, immunosuppression withdrawal was attempted within 2 years of liver transplant. TCRbeta sequencing after a pre-transplant mixed lymphocyte reaction identified graft-donor-reactive clones, later tracked in post-transplant blood. Subjects received no induction therapy and standard immunosuppression until randomization at 12-24 months post-transplant.

V dropped 0 bases and J dropped 5 bases, with 11 bases sitting between them. Germline CDR1 and CDR2: SGHAT and FQDESV (reference sequence). This CDR3 region has 15 residues. Method: immunoSEQ multiplex PCR; TCRdb's copy keeps in-frame clones and lacks some. The table lists about 6,100 clones, more than 65% of them singletons. V and J are TRBV11-1 and TRBJ2-1; the D call may be TRBD1 or TRBD2 (5 bases each). This specimen consisted of CD8+ T cells from blood, obtained before liver transplant. The receptor was isolated from a human donor who received a liver transplant. The CDR3 sequence is CASSLARRGHNEQFF. The CDR3 bases are TGTGCCAGCAGCTTAGCTCGACGGGGCCACAATGAGCAGTTCTTC.